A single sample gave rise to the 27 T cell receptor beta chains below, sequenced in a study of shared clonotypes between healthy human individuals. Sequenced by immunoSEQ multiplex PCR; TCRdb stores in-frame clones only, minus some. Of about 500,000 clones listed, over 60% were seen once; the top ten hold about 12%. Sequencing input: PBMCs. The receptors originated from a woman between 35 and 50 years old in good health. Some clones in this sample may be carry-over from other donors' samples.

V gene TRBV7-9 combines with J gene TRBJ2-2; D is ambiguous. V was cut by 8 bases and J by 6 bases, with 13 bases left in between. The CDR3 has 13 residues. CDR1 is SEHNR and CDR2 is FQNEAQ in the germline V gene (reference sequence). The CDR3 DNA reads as TGTGCCAGCCAGCAAGTGGGCCCCGGGGAGCTGTTTTTT. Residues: CASQQVGPGELFF.

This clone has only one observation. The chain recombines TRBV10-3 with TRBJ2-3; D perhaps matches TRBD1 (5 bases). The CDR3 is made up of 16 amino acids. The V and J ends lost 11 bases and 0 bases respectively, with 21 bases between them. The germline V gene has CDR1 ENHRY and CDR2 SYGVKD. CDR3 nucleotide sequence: TGTGCCGCGCGGCGGCAGGGCGGTATAAGCACAGATACGCAGTATTTT. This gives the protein CAARRQGGISTDTQYF.

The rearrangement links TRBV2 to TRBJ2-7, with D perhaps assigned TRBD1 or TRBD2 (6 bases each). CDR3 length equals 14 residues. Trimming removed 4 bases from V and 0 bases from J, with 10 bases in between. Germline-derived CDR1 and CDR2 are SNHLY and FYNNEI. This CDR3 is CASSGRDNSYEQYF. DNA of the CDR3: TGTGCCAGCAGTGGGCGGGACAACTCCTACGAGCAGTACTTC.

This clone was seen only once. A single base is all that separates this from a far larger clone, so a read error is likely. DNA of the CDR3: TGTGCCAGCAGTGAATGGGCCGATACGCAGTATTTT. It specifies CASSEWADTQYF. The chain combines TRBV6-1 with TRBJ2-3; D uncertain. The CDR3 contains 12 residues. V was trimmed by 2 bases and J by 6 bases, leaving 6 bases between them. Germline V gene lookup returns CDR1 MNHNS and CDR2 SASEGT.

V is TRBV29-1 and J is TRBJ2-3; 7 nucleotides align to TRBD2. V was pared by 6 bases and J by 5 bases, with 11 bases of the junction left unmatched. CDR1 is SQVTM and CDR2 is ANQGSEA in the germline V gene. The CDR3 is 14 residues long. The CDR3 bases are TGCAGCGTCGGATCTGCGGGACTACAAGATACGCAGTATTTT. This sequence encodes CSVGSAGLQDTQYF.

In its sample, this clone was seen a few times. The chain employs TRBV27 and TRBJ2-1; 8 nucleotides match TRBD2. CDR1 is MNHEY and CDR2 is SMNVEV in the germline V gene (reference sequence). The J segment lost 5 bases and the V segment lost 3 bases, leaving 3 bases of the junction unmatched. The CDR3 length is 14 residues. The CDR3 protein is CASSFTSGDNEQFF. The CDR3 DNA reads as TGTGCCAGCAGTTTCACTAGCGGAGACAATGAGCAGTTCTTC.

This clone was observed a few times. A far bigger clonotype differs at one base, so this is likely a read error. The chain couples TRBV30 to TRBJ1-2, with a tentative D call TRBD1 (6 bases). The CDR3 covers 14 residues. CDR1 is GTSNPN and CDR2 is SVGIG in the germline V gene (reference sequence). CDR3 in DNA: TGTGCCTGGAGACCCCCTGGACAGAACTATGGCTGCACCTTC. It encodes CAWRPPGQNYGCTF.

The CDR3 DNA reads as TGCGCCAGCAGCTTGGGGACTAGCGGGAGCGGGGCAGATACGCAGTATTTT. Amino acids: CASSLGTSGSGADTQYF. J is TRBJ2-3 and V is TRBV5-1; 13 bases are shared with TRBD2. Germline V gene lookup returns CDR1 SGHRS and CDR2 YFSETQ. This CDR3 comprises 17 residues. J was trimmed by 4 bases and V by 0 bases; bases with no gene match: 5.

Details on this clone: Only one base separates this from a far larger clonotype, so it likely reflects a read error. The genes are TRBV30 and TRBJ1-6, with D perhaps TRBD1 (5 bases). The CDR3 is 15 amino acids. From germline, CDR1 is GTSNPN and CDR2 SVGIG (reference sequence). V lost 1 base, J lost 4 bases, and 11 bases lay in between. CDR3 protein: CAWSGRTSYNSPLHF. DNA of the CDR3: TGTGCCTGGAGTGGTCGGACATCTTATAATTCACCCCTCCACTTT. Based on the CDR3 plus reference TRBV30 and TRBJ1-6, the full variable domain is SQTIHQWPATLVQPVGSPLSLECTVEGTSNPNLYWYRQAAGRGLQLLFYSVGIGQISSEVPQNLSASRPQDRQFILSSKKLLLSDSGFYLCAWSGRTSYNSPLHFGNGTRLTVT.

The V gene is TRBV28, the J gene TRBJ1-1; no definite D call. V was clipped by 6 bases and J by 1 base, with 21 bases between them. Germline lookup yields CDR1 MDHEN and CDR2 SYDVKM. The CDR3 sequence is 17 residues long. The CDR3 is CASRGPPGAVGNTEAFF. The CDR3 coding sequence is TGTGCCAGCAGGGGCCCTCCAGGAGCGGTGGGGAACACTGAAGCTTTCTTT.

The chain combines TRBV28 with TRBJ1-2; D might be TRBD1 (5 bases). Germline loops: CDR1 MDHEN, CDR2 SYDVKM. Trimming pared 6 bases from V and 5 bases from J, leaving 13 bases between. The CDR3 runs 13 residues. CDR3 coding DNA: TGTGCCAGCAGCACCGGGACCCAATATGGCTACACCTTC. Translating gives CASSTGTQYGYTF.

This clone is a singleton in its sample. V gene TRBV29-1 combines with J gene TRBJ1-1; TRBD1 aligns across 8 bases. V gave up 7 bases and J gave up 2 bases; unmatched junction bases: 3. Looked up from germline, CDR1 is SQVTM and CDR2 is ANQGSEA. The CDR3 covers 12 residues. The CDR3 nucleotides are TGCAGCGCGGGACAGGCAAACACTGAAGCTTTCTTT. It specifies CSAGQANTEAFF.

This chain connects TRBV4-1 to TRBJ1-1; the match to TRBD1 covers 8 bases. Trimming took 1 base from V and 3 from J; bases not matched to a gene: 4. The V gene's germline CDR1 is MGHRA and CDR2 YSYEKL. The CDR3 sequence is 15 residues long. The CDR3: CASSQGQGIDTEAFF. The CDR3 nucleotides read TGCGCCAGCAGCCAAGGACAGGGGATCGACACTGAAGCTTTCTTT.

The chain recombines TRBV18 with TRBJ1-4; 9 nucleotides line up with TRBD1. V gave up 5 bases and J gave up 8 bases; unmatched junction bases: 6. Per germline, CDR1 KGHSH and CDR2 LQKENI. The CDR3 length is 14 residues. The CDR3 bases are TGTGCCAGCTCATCACAGGGGGCTCGGGAAAAACTGTTTTTT. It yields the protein CASSSQGAREKLFF.

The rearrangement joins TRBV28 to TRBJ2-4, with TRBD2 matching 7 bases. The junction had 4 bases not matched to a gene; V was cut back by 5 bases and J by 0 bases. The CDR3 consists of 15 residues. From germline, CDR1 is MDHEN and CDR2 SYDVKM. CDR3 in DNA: TGTGCCAGCAGTGATAGCGGGTTAGCCAAAAACATTCAGTACTTC. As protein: CASSDSGLAKNIQYF.

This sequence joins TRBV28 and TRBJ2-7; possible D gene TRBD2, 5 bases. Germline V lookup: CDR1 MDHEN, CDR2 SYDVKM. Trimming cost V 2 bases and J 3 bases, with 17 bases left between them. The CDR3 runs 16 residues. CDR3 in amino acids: CASSLPQHEGRYEQYF. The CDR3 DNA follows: TGTGCCAGCAGTTTACCCCAGCACGAGGGCCGCTACGAGCAGTACTTC.

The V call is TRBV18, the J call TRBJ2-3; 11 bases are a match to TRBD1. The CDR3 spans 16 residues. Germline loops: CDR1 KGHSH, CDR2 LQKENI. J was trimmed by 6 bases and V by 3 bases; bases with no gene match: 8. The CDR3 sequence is CASSPPGTGGMDTQYF. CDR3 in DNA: TGTGCCAGCTCACCCCCTGGGACAGGGGGTATGGATACGCAGTATTTT.

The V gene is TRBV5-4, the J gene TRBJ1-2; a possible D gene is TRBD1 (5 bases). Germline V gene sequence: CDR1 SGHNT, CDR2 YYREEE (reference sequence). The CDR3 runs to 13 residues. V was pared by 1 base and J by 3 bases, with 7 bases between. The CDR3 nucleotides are TGTGCCAGCAGCTTGTGGGACCACTATGGCTACACCTTC. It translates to CASSLWDHYGYTF.

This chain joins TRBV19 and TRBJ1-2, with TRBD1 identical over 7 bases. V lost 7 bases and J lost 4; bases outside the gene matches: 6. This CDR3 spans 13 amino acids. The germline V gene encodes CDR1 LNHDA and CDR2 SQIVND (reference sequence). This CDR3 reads CASTPTGPYGYTF. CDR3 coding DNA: TGTGCCAGTACACCGACAGGGCCCTATGGCTACACCTTC.

The DNA for the CDR3 is TGTGCCAGCAGTACGGACCACGGCGAGCAGTACTTC. Amino acids: CASSTDHGEQYF. The chain has TRBV6-6 and TRBJ2-7; D remains ambiguous. The germline CDR1 and CDR2 sequences are MNHNY and SVGAGI (reference sequence). V was clipped by 5 bases and J by 6 bases, with 11 bases between them. This CDR3 has 12 amino acids.

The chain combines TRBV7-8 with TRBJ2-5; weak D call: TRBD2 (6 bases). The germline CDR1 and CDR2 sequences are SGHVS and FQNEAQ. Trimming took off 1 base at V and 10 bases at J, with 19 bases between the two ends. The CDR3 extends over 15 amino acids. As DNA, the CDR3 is TGTGCCAGCAGCTTAGGAACTAGCCCTGTCAGTCACCAGTACTTC. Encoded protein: CASSLGTSPVSHQYF.

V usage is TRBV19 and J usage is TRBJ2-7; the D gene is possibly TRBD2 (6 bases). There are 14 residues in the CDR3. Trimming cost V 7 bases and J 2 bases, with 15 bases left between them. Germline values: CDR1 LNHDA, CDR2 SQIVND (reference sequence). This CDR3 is CASKRREPPYEQYF. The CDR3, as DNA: TGTGCCAGTAAACGGAGGGAACCCCCCTACGAGCAGTACTTC.

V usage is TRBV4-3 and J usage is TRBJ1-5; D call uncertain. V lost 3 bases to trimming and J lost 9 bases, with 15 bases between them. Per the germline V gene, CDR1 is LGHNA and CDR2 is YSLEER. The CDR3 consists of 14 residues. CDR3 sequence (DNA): TGCGCCAGCAGCCAGAGTCTCACAGCCGGGCCCCAGCATTTT. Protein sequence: CASSQSLTAGPQHF.

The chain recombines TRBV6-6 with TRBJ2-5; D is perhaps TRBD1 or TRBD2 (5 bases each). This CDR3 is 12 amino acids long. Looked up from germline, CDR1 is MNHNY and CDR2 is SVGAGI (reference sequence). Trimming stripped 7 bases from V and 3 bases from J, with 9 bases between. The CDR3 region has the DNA TGTGCCAGCAAGAGAGGGGAAGAGACCCAGTACTTC. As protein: CASKRGEETQYF.

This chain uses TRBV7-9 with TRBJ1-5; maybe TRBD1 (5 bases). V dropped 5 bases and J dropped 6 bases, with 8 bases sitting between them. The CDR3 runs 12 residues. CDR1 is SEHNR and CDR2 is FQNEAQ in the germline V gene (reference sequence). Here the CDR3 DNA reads TGTGCCAGCAGCCAAAGGGGTCAGCCCCAGCATTTT. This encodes CASSQRGQPQHF.

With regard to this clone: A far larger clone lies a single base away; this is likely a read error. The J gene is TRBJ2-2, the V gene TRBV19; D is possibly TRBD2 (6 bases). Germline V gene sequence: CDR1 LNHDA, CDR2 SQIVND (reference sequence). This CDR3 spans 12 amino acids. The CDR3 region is CASRRGSGGLFF. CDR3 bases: TGTGCCAGTAGACGGGGCTCCGGGGGGCTGTTTTTT.

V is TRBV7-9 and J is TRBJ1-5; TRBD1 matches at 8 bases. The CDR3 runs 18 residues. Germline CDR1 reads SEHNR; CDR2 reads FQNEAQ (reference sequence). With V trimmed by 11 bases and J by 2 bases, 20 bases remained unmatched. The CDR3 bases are TGTGCCGGTCCAAGAGGGGGACAGGAGGCTTCGGGCAATCAGCCCCAGCATTTT. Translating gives CAGPRGGQEASGNQPQHF.